This TCR beta chain was retrieved from a study of tumor-infiltrating lymphocytes in primary liver carcinoma. The overall study: The patient population consisted of men and women between 30 and 69 years of age. Tumors were stage T1-T3 N0M0, about 4 to 11 cm across.

The CDR3 length is 16 residues. Germline V gives CDR1 MDHEN, CDR2 SYDVKM. The V end lost 7 bases, the J end lost 6 bases, and 22 bases lay between the germline ends. Points on this clonotype: The antigen is not known.

The source of the blood RNA was unsorted whole blood, and germline DNA was extracted as well. In advance of surgery, 3 to 4.5 milliliters of peripheral blood were collected. General study findings and limits: Tumor tissue displayed a significantly greater top-250-clone fraction than blood (p = 0.039).

The investigators made TCR beta cDNA from roughly 0.55 ug total RNA, using a constant-region primer. What produced the TCR beta libraries was three nested multiplex PCR rounds using slightly modified ARM-PCR. The first two PCR rounds used TRBV1-TRBV30 primers with a Cbeta primer, roughly 10 cycles each. TCRdb used MiXCR to reprocess the multiplex PCR reads, holding one entry per CDR3 protein. The sample includes fewer than 350,000 distinct CDR3 sequences, less than 75% of them seen just once. The sequencing input was peripheral blood. The genes are TRBV28 and TRBJ1-5; D is unresolved. The sequence derives from a man between 35 and 55 years old with primary liver carcinoma and hepatitis B virus infection. The CDR3 protein is CASTPLRTEFGQPQHF. The CDR3 region has the DNA TGTGCCAGCACCCCACTCAGGACGGAATTCGGTCAGCCCCAGCATTTT.